Given below is one T cell receptor (beta chain) in context. Germline V gives CDR1 SQVTM, CDR2 ANQGSEA. The CDR3 contains 11 residues. V was shortened by 7 bases and J by 7 bases, with 10 bases between the two germline ends. Source study methods: The assay estimated nucleated cells by amplifying reference gene primers. Using immunoSEQ multiplex PCR, the repertoire was profiled, and TCRdb retains in-frame clones only, with some absent. V and J calls plus clone size are reproduced from that table; the DNA served to infer D and trimming. The table has fewer than 200,000 clones, roughly 80% seen once. These data are taken from a study of blood T cell repertoires in COVID-19. This study enrolled people aged roughly 18 to 90 from approximately 25 US geographic areas. Cohorts were determined from participant-reported clinical history. Symptom resolution, clearance, or two negative PCRs marked the recovered donors of Cohort 3.

This receptor was obtained from a woman in her forties or fifties who had recovered from COVID-19. The chain joins TRBV29-1 to TRBJ1-4; perhaps TRBD1 as D (5 bases). Sample: PBMCs or T cells enriched from blood (not recorded which). The chain's CDR3 is CSGRVGEKLFF. The CDR3 nucleotides read TGCAGCGGCAGGGTTGGTGAAAAACTGTTTTTT.